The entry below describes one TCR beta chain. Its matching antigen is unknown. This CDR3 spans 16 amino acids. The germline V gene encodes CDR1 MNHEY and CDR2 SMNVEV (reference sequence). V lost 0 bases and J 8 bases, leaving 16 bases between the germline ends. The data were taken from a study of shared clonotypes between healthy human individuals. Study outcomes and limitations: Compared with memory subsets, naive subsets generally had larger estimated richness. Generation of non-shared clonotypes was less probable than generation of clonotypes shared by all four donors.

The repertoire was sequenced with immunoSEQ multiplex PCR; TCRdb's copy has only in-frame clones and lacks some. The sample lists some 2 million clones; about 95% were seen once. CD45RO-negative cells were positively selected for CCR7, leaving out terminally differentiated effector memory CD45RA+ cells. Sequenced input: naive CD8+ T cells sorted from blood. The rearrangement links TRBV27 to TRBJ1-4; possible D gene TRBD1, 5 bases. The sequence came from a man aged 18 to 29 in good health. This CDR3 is CASSLSDGASWEKLFF. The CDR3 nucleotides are TGTGCCAGCAGTTTATCGGACGGGGCCTCGTGGGAAAAACTGTTTTTT.